This TCR beta chain was captured by sequencing in a study of blood T cell repertoires in COVID-19. Produced via immunoSEQ multiplex PCR; TCRdb's table is partial and in-frame only. Found here are around 220,000 clones, about 90% of them singletons; the top ten hold roughly 16%. The germline gives CDR1 SGHRS, CDR2 YFSETQ. The CDR3 runs to 14 residues. V was trimmed by 1 base and J by 7 bases, leaving 12 bases between them. The sample consisted of PBMCs or T cells enriched from blood (not recorded which). The chain recombines TRBV5-1 with TRBJ2-1, with TRBD2 as a possible D gene (5 bases). The clonotype comes from a man aged 25-45 years who had been exposed to COVID-19. The CDR3 loop reads CASSLYRGKNEQFF. As DNA, the CDR3 is TGCGCCAGCAGCTTGTATAGAGGGAAGAATGAGCAGTTCTTC.